A selection of T cell receptor beta chains follows, all from one sample in a study of CD8 T cells in ankylosing spondylitis. One entry per CDR3 protein results from TCRdb running MiXCR on the 5' RACE reads. The table includes about 240,000 distinct CDR3 sequences, 8% to 9% detected once. The sequenced sample was blood, either unsorted or a sorted T cell fraction (not recorded which). The receptors here all came from a female donor with ankylosing spondylitis or in good health (not recorded which). CDR3s include the opening cysteine and the closing phenylalanine or tryptophan. The order of the fields is clone size, V gene, D gene, J gene, CDR3 length, CDR3 DNA, CDR3 protein. D genes are given only for firm matches. Clone size appears in some rows only: once, few, many, or a class for an expanded clone.

clone size: many; V gene: TRBV12-3/TRBV12-4; D gene: .; J gene: TRBJ2-1; CDR3 length: 13; CDR3 DNA: TGTGCCAGCAGTTTCGCCCCCTACAATGAGCAGTTCTTC; CDR3 protein: CASSFAPYNEQFF
clone size: many; V gene: TRBV5-1; D gene: .; J gene: TRBJ2-3; CDR3 length: 15; CDR3 DNA: TGCGCCAGCCGACTCGGAGGGTCGGGCACAGATACGCAGTATTTT; CDR3 protein: CASRLGGSGTDTQYF
clone size: many; V gene: TRBV4-3; D gene: .; J gene: TRBJ2-7; CDR3 length: 17; CDR3 DNA: TGCGCCAGCAGCCAAGATCCGTTCGGGGCCACATCCTACGAGCAGTACTTC; CDR3 protein: CASSQDPFGATSYEQYF
clone size: many; V gene: TRBV20-1; D gene: .; J gene: TRBJ2-6; CDR3 length: 13; CDR3 DNA: TGCAGTGCCCTGCACTCTGGGGCCAACGTCCTGACTTTC; CDR3 protein: CSALHSGANVLTF
clone size: many; V gene: TRBV5-1; D gene: .; J gene: TRBJ2-2; CDR3 length: 15; CDR3 DNA: TGCGCCAGCAGCTTTGTACAGGGGAACACCGGGGAGCTGTTTTTT; CDR3 protein: CASSFVQGNTGELFF
clone size: many; V gene: TRBV6-2/TRBV6-3; D gene: .; J gene: TRBJ2-5; CDR3 length: 15; CDR3 DNA: TGTGCCAGCAGTCGTGGGGCCGGGACACAAGAGACCCAGTACTTC; CDR3 protein: CASSRGAGTQETQYF
clone size: few; V gene: TRBV20-1; D gene: .; J gene: TRBJ2-1; CDR3 length: 16; CDR3 DNA: TGCTGTGCCCCAGACCGCATGGTGAGCTCCTACAATGAGCAGTTCTTC; CDR3 protein: CCAPDRMVSSYNEQFF
clone size: few; V gene: TRBV20-1; D gene: .; J gene: TRBJ2-5; CDR3 length: 14; CDR3 DNA: TGCAGTGCTAGAGATCCTGGGTGGTCGGAGACCCAGTACTTC; CDR3 protein: CSARDPGWSETQYF
clone size: many; V gene: TRBV4-3; D gene: TRBD2; J gene: TRBJ2-1; CDR3 length: 16; CDR3 DNA: TGCGCCAGCAGCCAGGCCCGGGACTACTCGACCAATGAGCAGTTCTTC; CDR3 protein: CASSQARDYSTNEQFF
clone size: many; V gene: TRBV27; D gene: .; J gene: TRBJ2-7; CDR3 length: 13; CDR3 DNA: TGTGCCAGCAGTTTATTCCACAGGGACGAGCAGTACTTC; CDR3 protein: CASSLFHRDEQYF
clone size: many; V gene: TRBV7-9; D gene: .; J gene: TRBJ1-1; CDR3 length: 12; CDR3 DNA: TGTGCCAGCAGCTCCGCAGGGGCTGAAGCTTTCTTT; CDR3 protein: CASSSAGAEAFF
clone size: many; V gene: TRBV5-1; D gene: .; J gene: TRBJ1-6; CDR3 length: 15; CDR3 DNA: TGCGCCAGCCGCTTTACAACCCAGCCCGATGGGGCCCTCCACTTT; CDR3 protein: CASRFTTQPDGALHF
clone size: many; V gene: TRBV5-1; D gene: .; J gene: TRBJ1-1; CDR3 length: 15; CDR3 DNA: TGCGCCAGCAGCTTGTCCAGCCGCATGAACACTGAAGCTTTCTTT; CDR3 protein: CASSLSSRMNTEAFF
clone size: many; V gene: TRBV19; D gene: .; J gene: TRBJ2-1; CDR3 length: 13; CDR3 DNA: TGTGCCAGTAGTTCCGGCCCTTACTCAGAGGCGTTCTTC; CDR3 protein: CASSSGPYSEAFF
clone size: many; V gene: TRBV2; D gene: TRBD1; J gene: TRBJ1-2; CDR3 length: 14; CDR3 DNA: TGTGCCAGCAGTAACGACAGGGGGGCGGCTGGCTACACCTTC; CDR3 protein: CASSNDRGAAGYTF
clone size: .; V gene: TRBV5-5; D gene: .; J gene: TRBJ2-7; CDR3 length: 13; CDR3 DNA: TGTGCCAGCAGCTTGGAGGCCGCACCCGAGCAGTACTTC; CDR3 protein: CASSLEAAPEQYF
clone size: few; V gene: TRBV30; D gene: .; J gene: TRBJ1-2; CDR3 length: 14; CDR3 DNA: TGTGCCTGGACTCTCGGGGGCATAGACTATGGCTACACCTTC; CDR3 protein: CAWTLGGIDYGYTF
clone size: .; V gene: TRBV15; D gene: .; J gene: TRBJ1-1; CDR3 length: 12; CDR3 DNA: TGTTCGCTCTTGGGGGGCGACACTGAAGCTTTCTTT; CDR3 protein: CSLLGGDTEAFF
clone size: many; V gene: TRBV7-2; D gene: .; J gene: TRBJ2-5; CDR3 length: 14; CDR3 DNA: TGTGCCAGCAGCCGATCTTCACGGCCGGAGACCCAGTACTTC; CDR3 protein: CASSRSSRPETQYF
clone size: many; V gene: TRBV7-6; D gene: .; J gene: TRBJ2-3; CDR3 length: 14; CDR3 DNA: TGTGCCAGCAGCCCCAGCGCCGGCACAGATACGCAGTATTTT; CDR3 protein: CASSPSAGTDTQYF
clone size: many; V gene: TRBV19; D gene: .; J gene: TRBJ1-4; CDR3 length: 12; CDR3 DNA: TGTGCCAGTAGTACAGGGGTCGAAAAACTGTTTTTT; CDR3 protein: CASSTGVEKLFF
clone size: many; V gene: TRBV12-3/TRBV12-4; D gene: .; J gene: TRBJ1-6; CDR3 length: 14; CDR3 DNA: TGTGCCAGCAGTTTCGGCGGCCCGGGGTCACCCCTCCACTTT; CDR3 protein: CASSFGGPGSPLHF
clone size: few; V gene: TRBV5-1; D gene: .; J gene: TRBJ2-6; CDR3 length: 16; CDR3 DNA: TGCGCCAGCAGCAGGGACCCAGGCTCTGGGGCCAACGTCCTGACTTTC; CDR3 protein: CASSRDPGSGANVLTF
clone size: many; V gene: TRBV10-2; D gene: .; J gene: TRBJ2-7; CDR3 length: 13; CDR3 DNA: TGCGCCAGCAGTGAGCTGGGTCCCTACGAGCAGTACTTC; CDR3 protein: CASSELGPYEQYF
clone size: many; V gene: TRBV7-6; D gene: .; J gene: TRBJ2-7; CDR3 length: 12; CDR3 DNA: TGTGCCAGCAGCTTCGTGCAGGGCGAGCAGTACTTC; CDR3 protein: CASSFVQGEQYF
clone size: many; V gene: TRBV5-1; D gene: TRBD2; J gene: TRBJ2-2; CDR3 length: 14; CDR3 DNA: TGCGCCAGCGGAAGAGCGGGGGGCACCGGGGAGCTGTTTTTT; CDR3 protein: CASGRAGGTGELFF
clone size: many; V gene: TRBV5-1; D gene: TRBD2; J gene: TRBJ2-1; CDR3 length: 17; CDR3 DNA: TGCGCCAGCAGCCCCTTCCCTAGCGGGACCTCCTACAATGAGCAGTTCTTC; CDR3 protein: CASSPFPSGTSYNEQFF
clone size: many; V gene: TRBV15; D gene: .; J gene: TRBJ2-7; CDR3 length: 12; CDR3 DNA: TGTGCCACCAGCAGAGATAACGTCAAGCAGTACTTC; CDR3 protein: CATSRDNVKQYF
clone size: many; V gene: TRBV5-1; D gene: .; J gene: TRBJ2-7; CDR3 length: 16; CDR3 DNA: TGCGCCAGCAGCTTGGTTTTAGGACGGTACTCCTACGAGCAGTACTTC; CDR3 protein: CASSLVLGRYSYEQYF
clone size: many; V gene: TRBV20-1; D gene: TRBD1; J gene: TRBJ2-7; CDR3 length: 15; CDR3 DNA: TGCAGTGCTAGGGGACAGGGGGCTTTCTCCTACGAGCAGTACTTC; CDR3 protein: CSARGQGAFSYEQYF
clone size: many; V gene: TRBV3-1; D gene: .; J gene: TRBJ2-5; CDR3 length: 12; CDR3 DNA: TGTGCCAGCAGCCAAGTCGCGGAGACCCAGTACTTC; CDR3 protein: CASSQVAETQYF
clone size: many; V gene: TRBV24-1; D gene: TRBD2; J gene: TRBJ2-1; CDR3 length: 16; CDR3 DNA: TGTGCCACCAGTGATACACTAGCGGCTTACTACAATGAGCAGTTCTTC; CDR3 protein: CATSDTLAAYYNEQFF
clone size: many; V gene: TRBV12-3/TRBV12-4; D gene: TRBD2; J gene: TRBJ2-1; CDR3 length: 15; CDR3 DNA: TGTGCCAGCAGTTATACGAGCGGGAGGATTAATGAGCAGTTCTTC; CDR3 protein: CASSYTSGRINEQFF
clone size: many; V gene: TRBV12-3/TRBV12-4; D gene: TRBD2; J gene: TRBJ2-1; CDR3 length: 15; CDR3 DNA: TGTGCCAGCAGTCTGGGACTAGCGCGTTACAATGAGCAGTTCTTC; CDR3 protein: CASSLGLARYNEQFF
clone size: many; V gene: TRBV7-2; D gene: TRBD2; J gene: TRBJ2-1; CDR3 length: 15; CDR3 DNA: TGTGCCAGCAGCTTGGGGACTAGCCTGAGCAATGAGCAGTTCTTC; CDR3 protein: CASSLGTSLSNEQFF
clone size: many; V gene: TRBV29-1; D gene: TRBD2; J gene: TRBJ2-3; CDR3 length: 13; CDR3 DNA: TGCAGCGGTAGACTAGCGGGAGGAGATACGCAGTATTTT; CDR3 protein: CSGRLAGGDTQYF
clone size: many; V gene: TRBV12-3/TRBV12-4; D gene: TRBD2; J gene: TRBJ2-1; CDR3 length: 16; CDR3 DNA: TGTGCCAGCATTAGCGGGACTAGCGGGCCAAGAAGTGAGCAGTTCTTC; CDR3 protein: CASISGTSGPRSEQFF
clone size: many; V gene: TRBV12-3/TRBV12-4; D gene: .; J gene: TRBJ2-5; CDR3 length: 15; CDR3 DNA: TGTGCCAGCAGTTCTCAGGGAGCGAACTCGGGGACCCAGTACTTC; CDR3 protein: CASSSQGANSGTQYF
clone size: many; V gene: TRBV20-1; D gene: .; J gene: TRBJ2-5; CDR3 length: 13; CDR3 DNA: TGCAGTGCTACGGGCCCCCCACAAGAGACCCAGTACTTC; CDR3 protein: CSATGPPQETQYF
clone size: many; V gene: TRBV5-6; D gene: .; J gene: TRBJ2-7; CDR3 length: 16; CDR3 DNA: TGTGCCAGCAGCTTCATTGGGTCTGGGGACGACTACGAGCAGTACTTC; CDR3 protein: CASSFIGSGDDYEQYF
clone size: many; V gene: TRBV29-1; D gene: TRBD1; J gene: TRBJ1-2; CDR3 length: 13; CDR3 DNA: TGCAGCGTGGGGACAGGGATCGACTATGGCTACACCTTC; CDR3 protein: CSVGTGIDYGYTF
clone size: many; V gene: TRBV2; D gene: TRBD2; J gene: TRBJ2-3; CDR3 length: 12; CDR3 DNA: TGTGCCAGCCTGGGAGGGGCAGATACGCAGTATTTT; CDR3 protein: CASLGGADTQYF
clone size: .; V gene: TRBV7-2; D gene: TRBD2; J gene: TRBJ2-2; CDR3 length: 16; CDR3 DNA: TGTGCCAGCAGCCGGACTAGCGGGGGGAACACCGGGGAGCTGTTTTTT; CDR3 protein: CASSRTSGGNTGELFF
clone size: many; V gene: TRBV20-1; D gene: .; J gene: TRBJ1-1; CDR3 length: 16; CDR3 DNA: TGCAGTGCTAGAGATCTAAGGGCCGGGGGAAACACTGAAGCTTTCTTT; CDR3 protein: CSARDLRAGGNTEAFF